The sequence of this T cell receptor beta chain was determined in a study of shared clonotypes between healthy human individuals. Study observations and caveats: Larger richness was generally estimated for naive than memory subsets.

Germline CDR1 reads KGHSH; CDR2 reads LQKENI. This CDR3 has 14 amino acids. The germline V and J ends were trimmed by 0 bases and 7 bases, with 12 bases remaining between them. In the source study's methods: Because ImmunoSEQ provided only junction sequences with no quality scores, the filtering differed. This table comes from immunoSEQ multiplex PCR, and its TCRdb copy is limited to in-frame clones, with some not included. The DNA gave D and trimming, while V, J and clone size come from that table. The sample has a few million clones, just over 90% seen once; the top ten hold under 0.15%. In the case of this clone: Its antigen is not known.

The origin of this receptor is a man in his late teens or twenties in good health. The sequencing sample was made of naive CD4+ T cells sorted from blood. Subset reported: CD45RA+ positively selected. The chain is built from TRBV18 and TRBJ1-2, with D unresolved. The CDR3 bases are TGTGCCAGCTCACCACCAGGGCAGCAGAGTGGCTACACCTTC. Amino acid sequence: CASSPPGQQSGYTF.